This paragraph covers one T cell receptor (beta chain) sequence. CDR1 and CDR2 (germline): LNHDA, SQIVND (reference sequence). Trimming at V came to 3 bases and at J to 3 bases, leaving 2 bases not matched to a gene. This CDR3 has 14 residues. The data were taken from a study of blood T cell repertoires in COVID-19. Study-level background: T cells, B-cell-depleted T cells, or PBMCs supplied cDNA or gDNA.

Using immunoSEQ multiplex PCR, the repertoire was profiled, and TCRdb retains in-frame clones only, with some absent. Of some 200,000 clones in the sample, 90% to 95% were seen once. The chain joins TRBV19 to TRBJ2-7; 10 bases fit TRBD1. The clonotype originates from a young man with COVID-19, enrolled during active disease. What was sequenced was peripheral blood. The CDR3 loop is CASSIRTGGYEQYF. The CDR3 region has the DNA TGTGCCAGTAGTATCCGGACAGGGGGCTACGAGCAGTACTTC.